This TCR beta chain is drawn from a study of graft-versus-host responses after intestinal transplantation. Study-wide context: Anti-thymocyte globulin induction, then tacrolimus and steroids for around 3 years, went to all recipients.

As to this clone: The antigen remains undetermined.

The assay was immunoSEQ multiplex PCR, and TCRdb's table has in-frame clones only and misses some. The repertoire has tens of thousands of clones, approximately 94% of them found once; the top ten carry around 0.51%. The study, taken as a whole, reports: Detected in recipient marrow were GvH clones, some of which were first observed in ileum or blood. Allograft graft-versus-host to host-versus-graft clonal ratios ran high in patients with graft-donor T cell macrochimerism.

The sequence was obtained from a human donor who received an intestinal transplant. The sample in question was unstimulated CD8+ T cells sorted from spleen or lymph node cells, obtained before intestinal transplant.

The CDR3 region is CASSENFGQGVYEQYF. For the CDR3, the DNA is TGTGCCAGCAGTGAAAACTTCGGACAGGGGGTCTACGAGCAGTACTTC. The chain uses TRBV6-1 and TRBJ2-7; 10 bases are a match to TRBD1. V lost 2 bases to trimming and J lost 3 bases; unmatched junction nucleotides: 7. Germline V CDR1 and CDR2: MNHNS, SASEGT. The CDR3 contains 16 residues.